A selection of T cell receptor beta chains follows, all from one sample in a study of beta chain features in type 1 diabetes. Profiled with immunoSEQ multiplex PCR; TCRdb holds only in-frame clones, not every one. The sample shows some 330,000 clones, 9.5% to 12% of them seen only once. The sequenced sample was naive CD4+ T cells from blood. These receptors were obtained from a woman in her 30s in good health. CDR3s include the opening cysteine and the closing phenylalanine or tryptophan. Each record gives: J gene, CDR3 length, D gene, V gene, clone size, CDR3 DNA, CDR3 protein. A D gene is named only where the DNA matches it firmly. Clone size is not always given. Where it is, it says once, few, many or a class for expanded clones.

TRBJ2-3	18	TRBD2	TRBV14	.	TGTGCCAGCAGCCAAATGGCTAGCGGGAGATTACGCACAGATACGCAGTATTTT	CASSQMASGRLRTDTQYF
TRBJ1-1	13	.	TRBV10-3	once	TGTGCCATCAGTGAGACGGGGGACACTGAAGCTTTCTTT	CAISETGDTEAFF
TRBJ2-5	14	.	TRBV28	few	TGTGCCAGCAGTCCGGCCAGGGTATCCGAGACCCAGTACTTC	CASSPARVSETQYF
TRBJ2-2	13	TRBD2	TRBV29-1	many	TGCAGCGGGCGTTGGCGGGAGTACGGGGAGCTGTTTTTT	CSGRWREYGELFF
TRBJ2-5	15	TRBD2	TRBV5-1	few	TGCGCCAGCAGCATTAGCGGGAGGTCCCAAGAGACCCAGTACTTC	CASSISGRSQETQYF
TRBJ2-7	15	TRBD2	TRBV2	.	TGTGCCAGCAGTAGGTCCGGGACTAGCGACTACGAGCAGTACTTC	CASSRSGTSDYEQYF
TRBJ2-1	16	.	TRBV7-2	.	TGTGCCAGCAGCTTAGTTTCGGGGAGCTCCTACAATGAGCAGTTCTTC	CASSLVSGSSYNEQFF
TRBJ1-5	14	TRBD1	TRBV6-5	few	TGTGCCAGCAGGGGGGACAGCCCCAATCAGCCCCAGCATTTT	CASRGDSPNQPQHF
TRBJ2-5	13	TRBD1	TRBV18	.	TGTGCCAGCTCTCAGGGACAGGTGGAGACCCAGTACTTC	CASSQGQVETQYF
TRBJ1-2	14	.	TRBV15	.	TGTGCCACCAGCAGAGTTCTTGGGGAGTACGGCTACACCTTC	CATSRVLGEYGYTF
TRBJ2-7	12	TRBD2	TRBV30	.	TGTGCCTGGAGGCGGGAGTCCTCCGAGCAGTACTTC	CAWRRESSEQYF
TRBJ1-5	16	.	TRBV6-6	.	TGTGCCACCCGGTCGGAGGGTGCTCCCTTCAATCAGCCCCAGCATTTT	CATRSEGAPFNQPQHF
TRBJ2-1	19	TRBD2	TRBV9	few	TGTGCCAGCAGCGCCGAGGCGGGAGGATGGTTGGGGTCCTACAATGAGCAGTTCTTC	CASSAEAGGWLGSYNEQFF
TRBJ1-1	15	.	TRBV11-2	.	TGTGCCAGCAGCTTAGATGGCCAGGGTGCTGCTGAAGCTTTCTTT	CASSLDGQGAAEAFF
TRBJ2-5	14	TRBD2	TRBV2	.	TGTGCCAGCAAACTAGCGGGAGGCCCAGAGACCCAGTACTTC	CASKLAGGPETQYF
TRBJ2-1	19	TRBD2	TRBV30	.	TGTGCCTGGAGACGCGGGACTAGCGGGAGATGGGCCCTACCTAATGAGCAGTTCTTC	CAWRRGTSGRWALPNEQFF
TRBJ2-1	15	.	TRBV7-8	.	TGTGCCAGCAGCTTCGGGGAGAGCTCCTACAATGAGCAGTTCTTC	CASSFGESSYNEQFF
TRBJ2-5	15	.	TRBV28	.	TGTGCCAGCAGTCCGACGGACATACCGCGGGAGACCCAGTACTTC	CASSPTDIPRETQYF
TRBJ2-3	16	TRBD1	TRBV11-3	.	TGTGCCAGCAGCTTCGGCGGGACAGGGTTGGCAGATACGCAGTATTTT	CASSFGGTGLADTQYF
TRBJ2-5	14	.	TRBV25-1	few	TGTGCCAGCAGTGAATTTGGAGATGGAGAGACCCAGTACTTC	CASSEFGDGETQYF
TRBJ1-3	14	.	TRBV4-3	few	TGCGCCAGCAGCCGCACAGGCTCTGGAAACACCATATATTTT	CASSRTGSGNTIYF
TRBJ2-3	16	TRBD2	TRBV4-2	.	TGTGCCAGCAGCCGACCGACTAGCGGGAGCACAGATACGCAGTATTTT	CASSRPTSGSTDTQYF
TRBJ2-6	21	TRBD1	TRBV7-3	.	TGTGCCAGCAGCTCAGGGAGATTGGACAGGCATCTTATCATGGGGGCCAACGTCCTGACTTTC	CASSSGRLDRHLIMGANVLTF
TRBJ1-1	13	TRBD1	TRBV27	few	TGTGCCAGCAATCGACAGGGGTTTACTGAAGCTTTCTTT	CASNRQGFTEAFF
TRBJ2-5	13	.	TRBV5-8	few	TGTGCCAGCAGCTTGACAGGGTTAGAGACCCAGTACTTC	CASSLTGLETQYF
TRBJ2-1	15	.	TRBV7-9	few	TGTGCCAGCAGCTTACTCGGCGGAGTAAAAATTGAGCAGTTCTTC	CASSLLGGVKIEQFF
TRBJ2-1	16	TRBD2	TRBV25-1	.	TGTGCCAGCAGTGATCCCGGAGCCCCGGGGGGCAATGAGCAGTTCTTC	CASSDPGAPGGNEQFF
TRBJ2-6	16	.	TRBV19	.	TGTGCCAGTAGGATCCCCGGGTTCTCTGGGGCCAACGTCCTGACTTTC	CASRIPGFSGANVLTF
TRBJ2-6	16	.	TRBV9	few	TGTGCCAGCAGCCACGGACTACCGTCTGGGGCCAACGTCCTGACTTTC	CASSHGLPSGANVLTF
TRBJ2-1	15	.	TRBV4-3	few	TGCGCCAGCAGCCATTTATACGGGGATTTGGATGAGCAGTTCTTC	CASSHLYGDLDEQFF
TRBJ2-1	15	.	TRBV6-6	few	TGTGCCAGCAGTTACCCCACGGGAGAACTAGGAGAGCAGTTCTTC	CASSYPTGELGEQFF
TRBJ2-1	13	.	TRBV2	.	TGTGCCAGCAGTCCGAACGGGGACAATGAGCAGTTCTTC	CASSPNGDNEQFF
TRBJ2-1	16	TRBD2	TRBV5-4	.	TGTGCCAGCAGCTCCGAACCGGGAGGGTCCTACAATGAGCAGTTCTTC	CASSSEPGGSYNEQFF
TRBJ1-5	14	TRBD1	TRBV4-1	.	TGCGCCAGCAGCCTTACAGGGGGGAATCAGCCCCAGCATTTT	CASSLTGGNQPQHF
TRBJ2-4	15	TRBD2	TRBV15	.	TGTGCCACCAGCAGATTCCAGCGGGAGACTGACATTCAGTACTTC	CATSRFQRETDIQYF
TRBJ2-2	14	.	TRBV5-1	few	TGCGCCAGCCATCCAGGGGAGTTTCCCGGGGAGCTGTTTTTT	CASHPGEFPGELFF
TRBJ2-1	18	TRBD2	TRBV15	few	TGTGCCACCAGCGCCCCAGTAGCGGGAGAGGCGTGGGACAATGAGCAGTTCTTC	CATSAPVAGEAWDNEQFF
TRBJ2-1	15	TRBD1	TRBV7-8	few	TGTGCCAGCATCCTAGACAGGGGGGGGTACAATGAGCAGTTCTTC	CASILDRGGYNEQFF
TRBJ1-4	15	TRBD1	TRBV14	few	TGTGCCAGCAGCCAAAGGGGACAGGGTTTTGAAAAACTGTTTTTT	CASSQRGQGFEKLFF
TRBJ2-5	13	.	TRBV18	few	TGTGCCAGCTCACCACCTAGCAAAGAGACCCAGTACTTC	CASSPPSKETQYF
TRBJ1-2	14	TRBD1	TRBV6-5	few	TGTGCCAGCAGTATGACAGGGACCTTGCGGGGCTACACCTTC	CASSMTGTLRGYTF
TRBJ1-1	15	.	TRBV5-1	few	TGCGCCAGCAGCCCGCTCGGGGAGATGAACACTGAAGCTTTCTTT	CASSPLGEMNTEAFF
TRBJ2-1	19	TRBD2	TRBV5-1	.	TGCGCCAGCAGCTTGCTCCCAGCGGGAGGGCTGCTCTCCTACAATGAGCAGTTCTTC	CASSLLPAGGLLSYNEQFF
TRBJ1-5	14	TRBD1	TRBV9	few	TGTGCCAGCAGCCCCACGGACAGGGTGCAGCCCCAGCATTTT	CASSPTDRVQPQHF
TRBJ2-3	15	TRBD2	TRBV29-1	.	TGCAGCGTTGAAGGGCTAGCGGGAGGTACAGATACGCAGTATTTT	CSVEGLAGGTDTQYF
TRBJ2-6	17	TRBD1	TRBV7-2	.	TGTGCCAGCAGCTCAGGACAGGGAAGTACTGGGGCCAACGTCCTGACTTTC	CASSSGQGSTGANVLTF
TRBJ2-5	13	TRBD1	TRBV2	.	TGTGCCAGCAGTGCGACAGGGGGAGAGACCCAGTACTTC	CASSATGGETQYF
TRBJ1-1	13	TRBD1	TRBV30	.	TGTGCCTGGAAAGGACAGGGAAACACTGAAGCTTTCTTT	CAWKGQGNTEAFF
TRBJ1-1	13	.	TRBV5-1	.	TGCGCCAGCAGCTTGGAGGGGGTCAGCGAAGCTTTCTTT	CASSLEGVSEAFF
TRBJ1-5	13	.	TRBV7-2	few	TGTGCCAGCAGCTTTAATAGCAATCAGCCCCAGCATTTT	CASSFNSNQPQHF
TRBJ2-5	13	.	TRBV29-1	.	TGCAGCCCCCCAGAGGAGGGCCAAGAGACCCAGTACTTC	CSPPEEGQETQYF
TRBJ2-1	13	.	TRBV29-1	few	TGCAGCGTTGAACTAGATTCCTACAATGAGCAGTTCTTC	CSVELDSYNEQFF
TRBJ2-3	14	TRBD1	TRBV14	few	TGTGCCAGCAGCCGACGACAGGGATTAGATACGCAGTATTTT	CASSRRQGLDTQYF
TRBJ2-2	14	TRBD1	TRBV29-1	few	TGCAGCGTATCAGGGGGTTTAAACACCGGGGAGCTGTTTTTT	CSVSGGLNTGELFF
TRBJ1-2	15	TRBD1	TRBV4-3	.	TGCGCCAGCAGCCAAGGTGGACAGGGTAACTATGGCTACACCTTC	CASSQGGQGNYGYTF
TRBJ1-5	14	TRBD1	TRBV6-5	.	TGTGCCAGCAGTTCTGGACAGGGCAATCAGCCCCAGCATTTT	CASSSGQGNQPQHF
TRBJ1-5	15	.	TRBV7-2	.	TGTGCCAGCAGCTTATATGCTACCTTAAATCAGCCCCAGCATTTT	CASSLYATLNQPQHF
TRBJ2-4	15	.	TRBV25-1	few	TGTGCCAGCAGTGAACAGTCCGGGCGGGGTAACATTCAGTACTTC	CASSEQSGRGNIQYF
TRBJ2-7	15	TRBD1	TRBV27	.	TGTGCCAGCACAACGGGACAGGGGGATTCCTACGAGCAGTACTTC	CASTTGQGDSYEQYF
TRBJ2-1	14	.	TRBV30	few	TGTGCCTGGAGTAAGGACTGGCTTTACAATGAGCAGTTCTTC	CAWSKDWLYNEQFF